The table lists the clone carrying this T cell receptor beta chain with a few counts. This specimen belongs to a study of blood T cell repertoires in COVID-19. The wider study: Acute and convalescent COVID-19 specimens originated in the United States, Italy and Spain. T cells, B-cell-depleted T cells, or PBMCs supplied cDNA or gDNA.

Unmatched junction bases numbered 2, after V lost 6 bases and J lost 4 bases. The CDR3 runs 12 residues. Patients in Seattle were enrolled during active infection, then followed longitudinally. As originally analysed: Reference gene primer amplification gave estimated nucleated cell counts. The repertoire was sequenced with immunoSEQ multiplex PCR; TCRdb's copy has only in-frame clones and lacks some. The V and J calls and clone size are taken from that table; D and trimming were inferred from the DNA. The sample has roughly 180,000 clones; more than 80% are singletons. The source is a middle-aged woman with COVID-19, enrolled during active disease. The chain combines TRBV12-3 or TRBV12-4 with TRBJ1-1; TRBD1 matches 7 bases. The sample taken for sequencing was peripheral blood. In DNA, the CDR3 is TGTGCCAGCAGGGGACAGCCCACTGAAGCTTTCTTT. Its translation is CASRGQPTEAFF.